What follows is one T cell receptor beta chain and its context. What it recognizes is unknown. Vbeta (60) and Jbeta (13) primers were used in the PCR. Profiling relied on immunoSEQ multiplex PCR, and the TCRdb table lists in-frame clones only, not all of them. The top ten hold 11% of the sample, which has about 120,000 clones, around 77% seen once. This record comes from a study of cytomegalovirus exposure and HLA in healthy donors. Points from the study as a whole: The investigators catalogued 164 TCR beta chains as cytomegalovirus-associated. Presence/absence results assume similar sequencing depth per donor, which may not hold.

The specimen was PBMCs. This receptor was identified in a middle-aged man in good health and CMV-seropositive.

The CDR3 sequence is CASSLPRETGGYEQYF. CDR3 nucleotide sequence: TGTGCCAGCAGCTTGCCCCGGGAGACAGGGGGGTACGAGCAGTACTTC. The chain is built from TRBV11-1 and TRBJ2-7; 9 nucleotides line up with TRBD1. CDR3 length equals 16 residues. V lost 3 bases and J lost 4; bases outside the gene matches: 10. Germline assignment: CDR1 SGHAT and CDR2 FQDESV (reference sequence).